This T cell receptor (beta chain) was found in a study of CD8+ T cells in alopecia areata. Study outcomes and limitations: Alphabeta T cells residing in normal skin are also sequenced in scalp samples.

Sorting of CD4+ and CD8+ T cells was performed on PBMCs. On this clone: Its antigen is unknown.

RNA was extracted and reverse transcribed into cDNA as the sequencing template. Libraries were prepared by immunoSEQ multiplex PCR; TCRdb keeps only in-frame clonotypes and omits some of them. Found here are 60,000 to 65,000 clones, 40% to 50% of them singletons; the top ten hold 45% to 60%. Germline V lookup: CDR1 MGHDK, CDR2 SYGVNS. The junction had 4 bases not matched to a gene; V was cut back by 6 bases and J by 0 bases. The CDR3 runs 15 residues. The sample consisted of NKG2D-low CD8+ T cells sorted from blood. The origin of this receptor is a human donor with alopecia areata. This chain joins TRBV25-1 and TRBJ2-1; 8 bases fit TRBD1. The CDR3 protein is CASRGQASSYNEQFF. The CDR3, as DNA: TGTGCCAGCAGGGGACAGGCAAGCTCCTACAATGAGCAGTTCTTC.